The entry that follows covers one TCR beta chain sequence. The V gene's germline CDR1 is GTSNPN and CDR2 SVGIG (reference sequence). CDR3 length: 14 amino acids. V shed 3 bases and J shed 4 bases, with 16 bases lying between them. The entry originates in a study of blood T cell repertoires in COVID-19. TCRdb keeps only in-frame clones here, not all; method: immunoSEQ multiplex PCR. The sample records roughly 200,000 clones, 76% being singletons. V is TRBV30 and J is TRBJ2-7; D is perhaps TRBD1 (6 bases). The sample was peripheral blood. The clonotype comes from a woman aged 45 to 65 with active or convalescent COVID-19. Here the CDR3 reads CAWSGTPPIYEQYF. DNA for the CDR3: TGTGCCTGGAGCGGGACACCTCCCATTTACGAGCAGTACTTC. The full variable domain, completed using reference TRBV30 and TRBJ2-7, is SQTIHQWPATLVQPVGSPLSLECTVEGTSNPNLYWYRQAAGRGLQLLFYSVGIGQISSEVPQNLSASRPQDRQFILSSKKLLLSDSGFYLCAWSGTPPIYEQYFGPGTRLTVT.